Listed here are 5 T cell receptor beta chains from one sample, sequenced in a study of cytotoxic CD8 clonotypes in ibrutinib-treated CLL. Only in-frame clones appear in the TCRdb table, and some are missing; sequencing was by immunoSEQ multiplex PCR. Here the sample spans hundreds of thousands of clones, 60% to 75% being singletons. Source: PBMCs, taken after 24 months of ibrutinib treatment. The receptor set was obtained from a human donor with chronic lymphocytic leukemia.

This chain uses TRBV6-5 with TRBJ1-2; 8 bases agree with TRBD1. Germline lookup yields CDR1 MNHEY and CDR2 SVGAGI. The CDR3 spans 13 residues. The V gene end was trimmed by 8 bases and the J gene end by 6 bases; junction bases not matched to a gene: 8. CDR3 sequence reads: CASLKSGGHGYTF. The DNA of the CDR3 is TGTGCCAGCCTTAAGTCAGGGGGCCATGGCTACACCTTC.

This clone showed up many times. V gene TRBV27 combines with J gene TRBJ1-4; D ambiguous. The CDR3 spans 14 residues. CDR1 is MNHEY and CDR2 is SMNVEV in the germline V gene (reference sequence). Between the trimmed V and J ends, which lost 3 bases and 7 bases, there was a span of 12 bases. The CDR3 protein is CASSFCAVCEKLFF. Here the CDR3 DNA reads TGTGCCAGCAGTTTCTGCGCGGTGTGTGAAAAACTGTTTTTT.

V gene TRBV29-1 combines with J gene TRBJ2-6; D is unclear. V was clipped by 3 bases and J by 4 bases, with 7 bases between them. From germline, CDR1 is SQVTM and CDR2 ANQGSEA. The CDR3 runs 13 residues. CDR3 nucleotides: TGCAGCGTTGAGATACAGGGGGCCAACGTCCTGACTTTC. As protein: CSVEIQGANVLTF.

This rearrangement joins TRBV7-9 to TRBJ1-5, with unresolved D. Trimming left V 1 base short and J 3 bases short, with 10 bases between. In germline, CDR1 is SEHNR, CDR2 FQNEAQ (reference sequence). The CDR3 runs 15 residues. Here the CDR3 reads CASSLDGLNNQPQHF. In DNA, the CDR3 is TGTGCCAGCAGCTTAGACGGGCTAAACAATCAGCCCCAGCATTTT.

The chain has TRBV29-1 and TRBJ2-1; 11 bases match TRBD2. The V gene's germline CDR1 is SQVTM and CDR2 ANQGSEA. This CDR3 is built from 16 residues. V dropped 4 bases and J dropped 5; count of bases not matched to a gene: 10. CDR3 bases: TGCAGCGTTGGAACAAGAGGGACTAGCGGAGACAATGAGCAGTTCTTC. Translation gives CSVGTRGTSGDNEQFF.